This record looks at one TCR beta chain sequence and its context. This entry comes from a study of blood T cell repertoires in COVID-19. The CDR3 runs 15 residues. V lost 4 bases to trimming and J lost 3 bases; unmatched junction nucleotides: 1. Germline CDR1 SGDLS, CDR2 YYNGEE. Method: immunoSEQ multiplex PCR; TCRdb's copy keeps in-frame clones and lacks some. Of about 88,000 clones in the sample, 88% were seen once. Sequencing was carried out using peripheral blood. The chain recombines TRBV9 with TRBJ2-2, with 12 bases fitting TRBD2. The sequence was collected from a man at least 80 years old with acute or convalescent COVID-19. The CDR3, as DNA: TGTGCCAGCAGCCCTAGCGGGAGGGACACCGGGGAGCTGTTTTTT. It encodes CASSPSGRDTGELFF.